The T cell receptor (beta chain) under discussion was sequenced for a study of Tregs in tolerant kidney transplant recipients. General study findings and limits: Some patients' samples used different primers over time, so nucleotide sequences weren't comparable. Validation in larger populations is needed because few patients were studied. Activated donor B cell expansion appeared to reveal the most relevant donor-specific TCRbeta repertoire.

V was clipped by 4 bases and J by 1 base, with 10 bases between them. Germline V gene sequence: CDR1 LGHNA, CDR2 YSLEER. The CDR3 consists of 14 residues. Sequencing used immunoSEQ multiplex PCR; TCRdb keeps in-frame clones, though not all of them. The table includes 60,000 or so clones, 70% to 90% detected once. Thawed PBMCs were rested overnight at 37°C with 200 IU/ml IL-2 before regulatory T cell sorting. Comment on this clone: The antigen is not known.

The sequence was obtained from a human donor who received a combined kidney and bone marrow transplant. Sequencing used Tregs from blood, obtained before the transplant. This rearrangement joins TRBV4-3 to TRBJ1-1; the D gene is possibly TRBD1 (5 bases). CDR3 in amino acids: CASSPGRTNTEAFF. For the CDR3, the DNA is TGCGCCAGCAGCCCGGGACGTACGAACACTGAAGCTTTCTTT.